The 12 T cell receptor beta chains below all came from one sample that was sequenced in a study of neurological immune-mediated disorders. TCRdb re-called the 5' RACE reads with MiXCR, one entry per CDR3 protein. The sample records roughly 67,000 distinct CDR3 sequences, approximately 3.7% being singletons. Sample: PBMCs. The origin of the receptors is a man aged 45-65 years with multiple sclerosis.

This clonotype was found many times. The V gene is TRBV4-3, the J gene TRBJ2-1; TRBD2 aligns across 13 bases. The CDR3 has 22 amino acids. The V gene end was trimmed by 4 bases and the J gene end by 15 bases; junction bases not matched to a gene: 33. In germline, CDR1 is LGHNA, CDR2 YSLEER. Here the CDR3 DNA reads TGCGCCAGCAGCCCTGCCTTTGGCACTAGCGGGGGGGCCGTTCGGTCACCACAATGTCCGTTCTTC. This translates into CASSPAFGTSGGAVRSPQCPFF.

This clonotype was seen at least ten times. The chain uses TRBV29-1 and TRBJ1-1; D is perhaps TRBD1 (5 bases). Germline-derived CDR1 and CDR2 are SQVTM and ANQGSEA. CDR3 length: 13 residues. Trimming took off 6 bases at V and 4 bases at J, with 15 bases between the two ends. CDR3 nucleotide sequence: TGCAGCGTCCACACCGGGGGGGGCACTGAAGCTTTCTTT. Translated, it gives CSVHTGGGTEAFF.

On this clonotype itself: A much larger clone differs from this one at a single base, so this may be a read error. The chain recombines TRBV7-2 with TRBJ1-1; 7 bases are a match to TRBD1. The CDR3 contains 14 residues. From germline, CDR1 is SGHTA and CDR2 FQGNSA. The CDR3 region has the DNA TGTGTCAGCAGCTTGGGGACAGCTAACACTGAAGCTTTCTTT. Residues: CVSSLGTANTEAFF.

This clonotype was observed a few times. The V call is TRBV18, the J call TRBJ2-7; possible D gene TRBD2, 5 bases. Looked up from germline, CDR1 is KGHSH and CDR2 is LQKENI. The ends were cut back, 4 bases at V and 0 bases at J, with 10 bases in the middle. This CDR3 comprises 14 residues. In DNA form, the CDR3 reads TGTGCCAGCTCACTGAGGGATTCCTCCTACGAGCAGTACTTC. Translated, it gives CASSLRDSSYEQYF.

For this clonotype: The junction does not match germline at one end; this may be a read error. This chain uses TRBV11-2 with TRBJ1-6, with a tentative D call TRBD1 (6 bases). Per germline, CDR1 SGHAT and CDR2 FQNNGV. There are 17 residues in the CDR3. The CDR3 region is CASRLGGRGPYNSPLNF. Written as DNA, the CDR3 is TGTGCCAGCAGATTGGGGGGCAGGGGTCCCTATAATTCACCCCTCAACTTT.

This clonotype was counted at least ten times. The rearrangement uses TRBV5-1 and TRBJ2-7; D not certain. The germline V gene has CDR1 SGHRS and CDR2 YFSETQ. The germline V and J ends were trimmed by 0 bases and 2 bases, with 9 bases remaining between them. The CDR3 has 14 residues. CDR3 nucleotide sequence: TGCGCCAGCAGCTTGGTAGTGTTACCCTACGAGCAGTACTTC. Translated, it gives CASSLVVLPYEQYF.

This clonotype was seen ten or more times. This chain joins TRBV20-1 and TRBJ2-7; perhaps D is TRBD1 or TRBD2 (7 bases each). V lost 5 bases and J lost 5, with 13 bases in between. The CDR3 totals 12 residues. Germline V gene sequence: CDR1 DFQATT, CDR2 SNEGSKA (reference sequence). CDR3 amino acids: CSAYPGGDEQYF. CDR3 nucleotide sequence: TGCAGTGCTTATCCAGGGGGGGACGAGCAGTACTTC.

With regard to this clonotype: The junction does not match germline at one end; this may be a read error. The chain uses TRBV27 and TRBJ1-5, with D uncertain. This CDR3 region has 14 residues. Germline lookup yields CDR1 MNHEY and CDR2 SMNVEV (reference sequence). CDR3 sequence reads: CASSLAWGNQPQNF. As DNA, the CDR3 is TGTGCCAGCAGTTTAGCCTGGGGAAATCAGCCCCAGAATTTT.

About this clonotype: An end of the junction differs from the germline gene, which may be a read error. This sequence joins TRBV10-3 and TRBJ2-3; the D gene is possibly TRBD1 (6 bases). The V gene's germline CDR1 is ENHRY and CDR2 SYGVKD. The CDR3 runs to 13 residues. The CDR3 DNA reads as TGTGCCATCAGTGGGGGGCCCACAAATACGCAGTATTTT. This codes for CAISGGPTNTQYF.

This clonotype showed up many times. This chain connects TRBV12-3 or TRBV12-4 to TRBJ2-1; 7 bases align to TRBD2. The CDR3 is made up of 16 amino acids. The V and J ends lost 2 bases and 3 bases, in that order; junction bases with no gene match: 7. CDR3 sequence (DNA): TGTGCCAGCAGTTTAATTTGGTCTAGCGGCTACAATGAGCAGTTCTTC. This encodes CASSLIWSSGYNEQFF.

Many counts were recorded for this clonotype. This chain uses TRBV5-1 with TRBJ2-6; a weak D match, TRBD1 (6 bases). CDR3 length: 16 residues. The ends were cut back, 6 bases at V and 0 bases at J, with 13 bases in the middle. Per germline, CDR1 SGHRS and CDR2 YFSETQ. The CDR3 DNA reads as TGCGCCAGCACCCTTACAGGGAGCTCTGGGGCCAACGTCCTGACTTTC. Amino acids: CASTLTGSSGANVLTF.

This clonotype has more than one count but fewer than ten. The V call is TRBV12-3 or TRBV12-4, the J call TRBJ1-1, with 8 positions matching TRBD1. This CDR3 has 15 residues. V lost 2 bases, J lost 5 bases, and 7 bases stayed unmatched. The CDR3 region is CASSLSGGAGTEAFF. The CDR3 bases are TGTGCCAGCAGTTTATCAGGGGGCGCGGGGACTGAAGCTTTCTTT.